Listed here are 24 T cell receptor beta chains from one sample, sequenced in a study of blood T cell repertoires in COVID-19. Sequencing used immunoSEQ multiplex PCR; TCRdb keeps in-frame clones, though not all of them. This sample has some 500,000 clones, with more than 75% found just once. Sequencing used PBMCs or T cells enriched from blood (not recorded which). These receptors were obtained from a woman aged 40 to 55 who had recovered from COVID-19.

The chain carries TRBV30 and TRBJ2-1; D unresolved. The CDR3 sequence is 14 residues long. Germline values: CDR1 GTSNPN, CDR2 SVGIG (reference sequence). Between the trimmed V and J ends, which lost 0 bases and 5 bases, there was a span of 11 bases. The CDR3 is CAWSVLKMDNEQFF. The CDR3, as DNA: TGTGCCTGGAGTGTACTAAAGATGGACAATGAGCAGTTCTTC.

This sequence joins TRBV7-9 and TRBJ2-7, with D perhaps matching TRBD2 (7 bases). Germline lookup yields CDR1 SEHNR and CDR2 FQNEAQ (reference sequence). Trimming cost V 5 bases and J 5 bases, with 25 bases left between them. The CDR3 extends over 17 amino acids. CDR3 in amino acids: CASSRGGSGWFRDEQYF. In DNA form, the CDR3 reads TGTGCCAGCAGCAGGGGGGGTAGCGGGTGGTTCAGGGACGAGCAGTACTTC. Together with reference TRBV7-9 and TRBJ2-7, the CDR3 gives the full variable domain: DTGVSQNPRHKITKRGQNVTFRCDPISEHNRLYWYRQTLGQGPEFLTYFQNEAQLEKSRLLSDRFSAERPKGSFSTLEIQRTEQGDSAMYLCASSRGGSGWFRDEQYFGPGTRLTVT.

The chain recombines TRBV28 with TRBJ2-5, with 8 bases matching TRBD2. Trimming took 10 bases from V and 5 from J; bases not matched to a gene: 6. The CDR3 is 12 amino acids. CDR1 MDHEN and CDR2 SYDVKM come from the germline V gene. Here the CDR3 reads CATTAGVETQYF. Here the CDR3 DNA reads TGTGCCACCACAGCGGGAGTGGAGACCCAGTACTTC. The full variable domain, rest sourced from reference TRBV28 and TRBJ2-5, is DVKVTQSSRYLVKRTGEKVFLECVQDMDHENMFWYRQDPGLGLRLIYFSYDVKMKEKGDIPEGYSVSREKKERFSLILESASTNQTSMYLCATTAGVETQYFGPGTRLLVL.

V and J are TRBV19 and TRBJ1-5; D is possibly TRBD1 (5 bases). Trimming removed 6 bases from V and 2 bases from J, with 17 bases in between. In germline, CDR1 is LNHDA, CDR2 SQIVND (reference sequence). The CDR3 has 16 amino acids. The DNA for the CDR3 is TGTGCCAGTAGGGAACGACAGTCCAGGGGCAATCAGCCCCAGCATTTT. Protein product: CASRERQSRGNQPQHF.

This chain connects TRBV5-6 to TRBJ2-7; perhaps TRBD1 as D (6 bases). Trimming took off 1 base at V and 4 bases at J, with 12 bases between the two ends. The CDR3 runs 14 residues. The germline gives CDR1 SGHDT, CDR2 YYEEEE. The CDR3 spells CASSLYDRIYEQYF. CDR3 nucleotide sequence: TGTGCCAGCAGCTTGTATGACAGGATATACGAGCAGTACTTC.

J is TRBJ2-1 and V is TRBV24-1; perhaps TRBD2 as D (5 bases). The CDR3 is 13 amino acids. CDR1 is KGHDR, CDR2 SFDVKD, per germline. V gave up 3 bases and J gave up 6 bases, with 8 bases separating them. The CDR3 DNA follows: TGTGCCACCAGTGATCGGGAAGCCAATGAGCAGTTCTTC. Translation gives CATSDREANEQFF.

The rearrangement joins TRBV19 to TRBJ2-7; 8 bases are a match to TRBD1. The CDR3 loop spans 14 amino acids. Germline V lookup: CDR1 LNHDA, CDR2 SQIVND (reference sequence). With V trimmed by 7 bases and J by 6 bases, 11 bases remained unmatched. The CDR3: CASKGTQGAVEQYF. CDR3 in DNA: TGTGCCAGTAAGGGAACTCAGGGGGCCGTCGAGCAGTACTTC.

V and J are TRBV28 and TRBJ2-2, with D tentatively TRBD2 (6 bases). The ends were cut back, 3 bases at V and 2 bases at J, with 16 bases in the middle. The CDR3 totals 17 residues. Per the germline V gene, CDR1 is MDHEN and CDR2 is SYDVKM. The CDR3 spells CASSFWAPGVNTGELFF. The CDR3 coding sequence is TGTGCCAGCAGTTTTTGGGCCCCGGGGGTCAACACCGGGGAGCTGTTTTTT.

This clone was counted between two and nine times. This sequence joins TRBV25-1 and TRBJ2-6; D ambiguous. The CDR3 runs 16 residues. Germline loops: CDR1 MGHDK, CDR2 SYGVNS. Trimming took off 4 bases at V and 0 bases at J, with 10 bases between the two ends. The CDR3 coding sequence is TGTGCCAGCAGTGCCCTCCCCGGCTCTGGGGCCAACGTCCTGACTTTC. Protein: CASSALPGSGANVLTF.

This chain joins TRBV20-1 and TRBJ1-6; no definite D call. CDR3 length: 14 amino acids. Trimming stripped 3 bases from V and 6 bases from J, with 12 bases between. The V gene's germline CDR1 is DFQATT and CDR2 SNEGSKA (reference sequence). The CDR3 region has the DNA TGCAGTGCTAGTGGGGTAGACTTTAATTCACCCCTCCACTTT. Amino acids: CSASGVDFNSPLHF.

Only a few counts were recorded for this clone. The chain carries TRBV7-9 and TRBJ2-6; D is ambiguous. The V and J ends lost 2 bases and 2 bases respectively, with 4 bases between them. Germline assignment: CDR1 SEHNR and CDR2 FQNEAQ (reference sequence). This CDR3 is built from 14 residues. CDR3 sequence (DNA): TGTGCCAGCAGCTTATCCACTGGGGCCAACGTCCTGACTTTC. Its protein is CASSLSTGANVLTF.

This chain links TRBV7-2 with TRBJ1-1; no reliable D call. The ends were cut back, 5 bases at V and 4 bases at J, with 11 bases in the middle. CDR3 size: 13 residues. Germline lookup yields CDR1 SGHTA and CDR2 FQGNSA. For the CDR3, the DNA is TGTGCCAGCAGCCCCCACGGGAGCACTGAAGCTTTCTTT. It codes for CASSPHGSTEAFF.

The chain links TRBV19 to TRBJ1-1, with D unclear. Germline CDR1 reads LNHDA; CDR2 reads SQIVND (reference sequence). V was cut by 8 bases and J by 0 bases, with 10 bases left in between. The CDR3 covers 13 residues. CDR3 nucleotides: TGTGCCAGTGGAGTTTCTGTGAACACTGAAGCTTTCTTT. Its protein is CASGVSVNTEAFF.

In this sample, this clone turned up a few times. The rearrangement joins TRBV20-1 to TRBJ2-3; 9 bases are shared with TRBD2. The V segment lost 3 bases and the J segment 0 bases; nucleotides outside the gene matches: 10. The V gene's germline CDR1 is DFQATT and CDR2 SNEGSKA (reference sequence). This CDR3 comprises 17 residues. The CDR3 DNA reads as TGCAGTGCTAGTAGGCGGGAGGGCCGACGGAGCACAGATACGCAGTATTTT. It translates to CSASRREGRRSTDTQYF.

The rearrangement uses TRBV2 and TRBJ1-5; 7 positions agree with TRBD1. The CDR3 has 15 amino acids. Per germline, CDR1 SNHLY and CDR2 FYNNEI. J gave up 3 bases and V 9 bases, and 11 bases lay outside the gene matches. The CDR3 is CASRVRGNVNQPQHF. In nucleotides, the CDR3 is TGTGCCAGTCGGGTCAGGGGGAATGTCAATCAGCCCCAGCATTTT.

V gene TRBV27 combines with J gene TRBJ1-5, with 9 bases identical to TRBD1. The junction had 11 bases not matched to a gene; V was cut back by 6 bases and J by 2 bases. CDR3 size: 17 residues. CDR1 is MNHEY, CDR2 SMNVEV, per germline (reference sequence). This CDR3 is CASRPGQGTPRNQPQHF. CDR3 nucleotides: TGTGCCAGCAGACCTGGACAGGGGACGCCACGCAATCAGCCCCAGCATTTT.

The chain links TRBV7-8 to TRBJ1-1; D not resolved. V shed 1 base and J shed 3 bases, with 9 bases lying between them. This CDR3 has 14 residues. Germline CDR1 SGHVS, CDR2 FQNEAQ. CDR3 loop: CASSLGGSHTEAFF. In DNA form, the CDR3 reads TGTGCCAGCAGCTTAGGCGGCAGCCACACTGAAGCTTTCTTT.

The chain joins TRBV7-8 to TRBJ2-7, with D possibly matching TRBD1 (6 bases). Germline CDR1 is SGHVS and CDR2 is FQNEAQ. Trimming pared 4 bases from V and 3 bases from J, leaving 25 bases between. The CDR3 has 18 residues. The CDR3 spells CASSSRTVRFVGDYEQYF. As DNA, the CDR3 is TGTGCCAGCAGCTCCCGGACAGTGCGGTTCGTTGGGGACTACGAGCAGTACTTC.

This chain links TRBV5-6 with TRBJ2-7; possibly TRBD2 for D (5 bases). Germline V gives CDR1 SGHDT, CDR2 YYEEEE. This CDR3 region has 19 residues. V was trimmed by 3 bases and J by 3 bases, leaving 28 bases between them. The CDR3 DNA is TGTGCCAGCAGCTCCAAGTGGGATTTACGGGGAGCGGTGAGCTACGAGCAGTACTTC. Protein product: CASSSKWDLRGAVSYEQYF.

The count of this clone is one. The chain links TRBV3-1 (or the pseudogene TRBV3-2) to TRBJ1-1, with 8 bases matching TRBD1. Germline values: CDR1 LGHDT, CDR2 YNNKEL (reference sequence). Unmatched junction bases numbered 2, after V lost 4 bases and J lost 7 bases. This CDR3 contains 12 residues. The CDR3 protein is CASSLGQGEAFF. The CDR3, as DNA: TGTGCCAGCAGCCTTGGACAGGGTGAAGCTTTCTTT.

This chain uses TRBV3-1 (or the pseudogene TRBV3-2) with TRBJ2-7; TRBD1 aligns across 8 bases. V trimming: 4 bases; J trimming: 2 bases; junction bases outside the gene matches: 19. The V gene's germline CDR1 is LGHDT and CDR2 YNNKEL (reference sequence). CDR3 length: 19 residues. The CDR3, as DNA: TGTGCCAGCAGCCGTGAAGGGGCCAGGGGGCGGGCCCTCCCCTACGAGCAGTACTTC. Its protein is CASSREGARGRALPYEQYF.

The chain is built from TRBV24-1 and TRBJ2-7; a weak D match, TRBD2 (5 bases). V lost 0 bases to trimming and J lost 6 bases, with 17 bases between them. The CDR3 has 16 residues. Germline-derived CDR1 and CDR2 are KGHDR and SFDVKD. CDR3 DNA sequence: TGTGCCACCAGTGATTTGACGCTAGGAGGCCGGGGCGAGCAGTACTTC. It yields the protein CATSDLTLGGRGEQYF.

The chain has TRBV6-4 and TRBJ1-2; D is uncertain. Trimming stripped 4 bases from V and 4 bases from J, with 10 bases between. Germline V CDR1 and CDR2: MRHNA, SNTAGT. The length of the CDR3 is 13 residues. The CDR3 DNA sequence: TGTGCCAGCAGTGTTAACAGTGGCTATGGCTACACCTTC. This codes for CASSVNSGYGYTF.

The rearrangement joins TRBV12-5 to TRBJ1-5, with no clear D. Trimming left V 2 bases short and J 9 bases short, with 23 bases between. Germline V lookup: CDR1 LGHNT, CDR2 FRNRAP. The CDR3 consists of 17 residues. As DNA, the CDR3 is TGTGCTAGTGGTTTGAGTACCTCAGTCGCGACACAATGGCCCCAGCATTTT. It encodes CASGLSTSVATQWPQHF.